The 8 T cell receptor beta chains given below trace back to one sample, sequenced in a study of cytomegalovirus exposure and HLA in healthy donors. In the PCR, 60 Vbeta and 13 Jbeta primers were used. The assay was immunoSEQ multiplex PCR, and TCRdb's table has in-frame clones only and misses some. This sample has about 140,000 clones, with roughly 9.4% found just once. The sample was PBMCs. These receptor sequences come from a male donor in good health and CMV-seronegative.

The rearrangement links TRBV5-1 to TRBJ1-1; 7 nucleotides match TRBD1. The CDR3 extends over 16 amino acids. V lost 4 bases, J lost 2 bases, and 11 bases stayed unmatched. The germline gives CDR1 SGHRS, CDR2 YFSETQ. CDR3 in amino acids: CASSEAGQTINTEAFF. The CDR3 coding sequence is TGCGCCAGCAGCGAGGCGGGACAGACTATCAACACTGAAGCTTTCTTT.

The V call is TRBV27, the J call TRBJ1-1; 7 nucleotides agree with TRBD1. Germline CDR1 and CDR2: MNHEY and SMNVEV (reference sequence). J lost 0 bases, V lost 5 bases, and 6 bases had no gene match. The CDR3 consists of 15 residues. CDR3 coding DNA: TGTGCCAGCAGTCCTAAGACAGGGTTGAACACTGAAGCTTTCTTT. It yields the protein CASSPKTGLNTEAFF.

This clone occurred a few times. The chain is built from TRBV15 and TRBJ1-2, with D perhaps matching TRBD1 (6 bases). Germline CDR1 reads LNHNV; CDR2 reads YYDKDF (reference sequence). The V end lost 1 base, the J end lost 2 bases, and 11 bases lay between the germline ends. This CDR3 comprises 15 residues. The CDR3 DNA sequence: TGTGCCACCAGCAGAGTGCAGGGGTTAAACTATGGCTACACCTTC. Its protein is CATSRVQGLNYGYTF.

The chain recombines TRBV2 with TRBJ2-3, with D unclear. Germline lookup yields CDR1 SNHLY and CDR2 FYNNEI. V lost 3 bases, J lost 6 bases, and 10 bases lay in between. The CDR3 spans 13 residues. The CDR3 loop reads CASSDFVGDTQYF. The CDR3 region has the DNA TGTGCCAGCAGTGACTTCGTCGGGGATACGCAGTATTTT.

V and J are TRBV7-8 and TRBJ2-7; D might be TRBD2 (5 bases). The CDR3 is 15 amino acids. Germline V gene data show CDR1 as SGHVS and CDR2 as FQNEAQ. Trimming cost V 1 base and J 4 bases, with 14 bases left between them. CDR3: CASSLGGSVGYEQYF. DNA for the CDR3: TGTGCCAGCAGCTTAGGTGGTAGCGTCGGTTACGAGCAGTACTTC.

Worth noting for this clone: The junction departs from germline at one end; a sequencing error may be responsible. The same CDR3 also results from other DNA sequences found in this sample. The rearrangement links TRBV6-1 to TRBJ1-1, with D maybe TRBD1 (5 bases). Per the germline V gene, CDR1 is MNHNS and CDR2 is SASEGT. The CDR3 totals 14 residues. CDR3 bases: TGTGCCAGCAGTGTGGGGCAGTTGAACACTGAAGCTTTCTTC. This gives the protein CASSVGQLNTEAFF.

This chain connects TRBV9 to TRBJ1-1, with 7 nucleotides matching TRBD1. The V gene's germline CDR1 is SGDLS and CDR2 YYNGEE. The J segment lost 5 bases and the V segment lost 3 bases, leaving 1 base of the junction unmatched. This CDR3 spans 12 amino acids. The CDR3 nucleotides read TGTGCCAGCAGCGCGACAGGGACTGAAGCTTTCTTT. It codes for CASSATGTEAFF.

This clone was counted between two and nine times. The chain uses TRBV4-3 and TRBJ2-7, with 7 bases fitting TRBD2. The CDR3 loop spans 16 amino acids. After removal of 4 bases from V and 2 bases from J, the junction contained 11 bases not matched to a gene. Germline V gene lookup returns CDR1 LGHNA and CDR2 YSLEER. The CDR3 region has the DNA TGCGCCAGCAGCCCGACTCCGGGACTAACTACCTACGAGCAGTACTTC. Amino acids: CASSPTPGLTTYEQYF.